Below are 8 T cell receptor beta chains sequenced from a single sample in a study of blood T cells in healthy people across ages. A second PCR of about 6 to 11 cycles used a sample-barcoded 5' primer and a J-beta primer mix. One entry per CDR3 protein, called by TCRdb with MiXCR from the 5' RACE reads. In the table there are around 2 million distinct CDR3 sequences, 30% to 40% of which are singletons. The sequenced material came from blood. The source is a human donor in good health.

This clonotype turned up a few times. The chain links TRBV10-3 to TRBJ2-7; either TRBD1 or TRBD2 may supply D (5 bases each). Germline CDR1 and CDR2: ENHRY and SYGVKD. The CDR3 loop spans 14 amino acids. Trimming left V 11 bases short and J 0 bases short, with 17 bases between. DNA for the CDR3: TGTGCCTCGCTGGGGACGGACGGCTCCTACGAGCAGTACTTC. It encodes CASLGTDGSYEQYF.

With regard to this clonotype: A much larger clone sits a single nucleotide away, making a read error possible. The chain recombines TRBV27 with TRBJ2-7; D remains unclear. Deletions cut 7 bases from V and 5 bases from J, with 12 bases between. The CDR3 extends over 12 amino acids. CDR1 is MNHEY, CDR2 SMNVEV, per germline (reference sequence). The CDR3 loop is CASMTTSHEQYF. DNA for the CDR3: TGTGCCAGCATGACCACGTCCCACGAGCAGTACTTC.

CDR3 sequence reads: CASSGQRLEKLFF. DNA for the CDR3: TGTGCCAGCAGTGGACAGCGACTTGAAAAACTGTTTTTT. The rearrangement links TRBV12-3 or TRBV12-4 to TRBJ1-4; D is possibly TRBD1 (6 bases). The V gene lost 5 bases and the J gene lost 7 bases, with 11 bases spanning the gap. The CDR3 loop spans 13 amino acids.

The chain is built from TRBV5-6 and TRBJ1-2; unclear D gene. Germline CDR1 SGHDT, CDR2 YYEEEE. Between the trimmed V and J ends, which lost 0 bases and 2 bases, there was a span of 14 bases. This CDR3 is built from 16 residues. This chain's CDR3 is CASSLGGRGWNYGYTF. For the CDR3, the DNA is TGTGCCAGCAGCTTGGGCGGCCGGGGATGGAACTATGGCTACACCTTC.

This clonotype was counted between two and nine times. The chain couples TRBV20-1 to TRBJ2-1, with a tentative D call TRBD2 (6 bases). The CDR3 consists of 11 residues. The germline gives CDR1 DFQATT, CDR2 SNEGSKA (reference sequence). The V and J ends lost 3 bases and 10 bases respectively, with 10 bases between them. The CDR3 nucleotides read TGCAGTGCTAGCGGGGGAGGCGAGCAGTTCTTC. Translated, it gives CSASGGGEQFF.

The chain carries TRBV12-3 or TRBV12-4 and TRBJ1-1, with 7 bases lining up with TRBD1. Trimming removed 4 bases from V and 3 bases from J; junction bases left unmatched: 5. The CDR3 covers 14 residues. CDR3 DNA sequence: TGTGCCAGCAGTTCACAGGGGTCATACACTGAAGCTTTCTTT. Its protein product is CASSSQGSYTEAFF.

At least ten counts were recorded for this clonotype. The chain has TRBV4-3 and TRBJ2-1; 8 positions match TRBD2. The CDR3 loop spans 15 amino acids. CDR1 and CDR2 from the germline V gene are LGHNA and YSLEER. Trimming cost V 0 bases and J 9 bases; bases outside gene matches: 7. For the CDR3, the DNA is TGCGCCAGCAGCCAAGATTTCGGGGGGGCGAGTGAGCAGTTCTTC. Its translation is CASSQDFGGASEQFF.

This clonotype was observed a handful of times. The chain's CDR3 is CASSSRTGGSGDEKLFF. CDR3 sequence (DNA): TGTGCCAGCAGCTCAAGGACGGGCGGTTCGGGGGATGAAAAACTGTTTTTT. This chain connects TRBV9 to TRBJ1-4; perhaps TRBD1 as D (5 bases). V lost 4 bases and J 6 bases, leaving 22 bases between the germline ends. There are 17 residues in the CDR3. CDR1 is SGDLS and CDR2 is YYNGEE in the germline V gene.